These 15 T cell receptor beta chains were all obtained from the same sample, sequenced in a study of vaccination and CD4 T cells after COVID-19. Sequenced with the Oncomine TCR Beta short-read assay was DNA taken from cultured CD4+ T cells. TCRdb recomputed calls from the PCR reads with MiXCR, one row per CDR3 protein. The table records approximately 18,000 distinct CDR3 sequences, more than 70% of them present only once. The treatment denotes: roughly 11-day PBMC culture with coronavirus spike peptide pools or control peptides (ViraFEST assay). What these receptors recognize is not known. Sample: CD4+ T cells from blood, cultured in vitro, taken after SARS-CoV-2 vaccination. The origin of the receptors is a human donor who received a COVID-19 vaccine.

The gene calls are TRBV6-1 and TRBJ1-4; 8 bases match TRBD1. The V segment lost 5 bases and the J segment 5 bases; nucleotides outside the gene matches: 4. CDR1 and CDR2 (germline): MNHNS, SASEGT. The length of the CDR3 is 14 residues. CDR3 in amino acids: CASSQDRANEKLFF. DNA of the CDR3: TGTGCCAGCAGTCAGGACAGGGCGAATGAAAAACTGTTTTTT.

This rearrangement joins TRBV30 to TRBJ2-1; 9 nucleotides line up with TRBD1. V shed 8 bases and J 2 bases; nucleotides not matched to a gene: 4. The CDR3 is 13 amino acids. Looked up from germline, CDR1 is GTSNPN and CDR2 is SVGIG (reference sequence). CDR3 nucleotide sequence: TGTGCCGGGACAGGGAATACCTACAATGAGCAGTTCTTC. Translated, it gives CAGTGNTYNEQFF.

This clonotype has just one count. The V gene is TRBV28, the J gene TRBJ1-5, with D maybe TRBD1 (5 bases). CDR3 size: 15 residues. Trimming pared 2 bases from V and 5 bases from J, leaving 13 bases between. The germline V gene encodes CDR1 MDHEN and CDR2 SYDVKM. The CDR3 is CASSLGGRTHQPQHF. DNA for the CDR3: TGTGCCAGCAGTTTAGGGGGACGTACCCATCAGCCCCAGCATTTT.

J is TRBJ2-7 and V is TRBV6-1; 8 bases line up with TRBD2. The CDR3 runs 16 residues. The V gene end was trimmed by 3 bases and the J gene end by 4 bases; junction bases not matched to a gene: 11. The germline CDR1 and CDR2 sequences are MNHNS and SASEGT. In DNA form, the CDR3 reads TGTGCCAGCAGTGAGCAGGCCGGGGGGGGACCTTACGAGCAGTACTTC. It codes for CASSEQAGGGPYEQYF.

This chain links TRBV10-3 with TRBJ2-3, with TRBD2 identical over 11 bases. This CDR3 is built from 16 residues. Germline assignment: CDR1 ENHRY and CDR2 SYGVKD. V was pared by 4 bases and J by 0 bases, with 3 bases of the junction left unmatched. The CDR3 bases are TGTGCCATCAGTGCGACTAGCGGGGCGAGCACAGATACGCAGTATTTT. Its protein product is CAISATSGASTDTQYF.

The J gene is TRBJ2-2, the V gene TRBV2, with D perhaps given as TRBD1 or TRBD2 (6 bases each). Per the germline V gene, CDR1 is SNHLY and CDR2 is FYNNEI. The CDR3 is 14 amino acids. With 8 bases removed from V and 0 bases from J, the gap between germline ends came to 10 bases. This chain's CDR3 is CASRGTTNTGELFF. The CDR3 coding sequence is TGTGCCAGCCGCGGGACAACGAACACCGGGGAGCTGTTTTTT.

V is TRBV19 and J is TRBJ2-3, with D uncertain. Trimming stripped 8 bases from V and 3 bases from J, with 12 bases between. Looked up from germline, CDR1 is LNHDA and CDR2 is SQIVND (reference sequence). The CDR3 has 13 amino acids. CDR3 region: CASSFSRTDTQYF. CDR3 nucleotide sequence: TGTGCCAGTTCTTTCTCGCGTACAGATACGCAGTATTTT.

This clonotype was counted once. The chain joins TRBV12-3 or TRBV12-4 to TRBJ1-6; 7 bases are shared with TRBD1. The CDR3 is 14 residues long. V lost 3 bases to trimming and J lost 7 bases; unmatched junction nucleotides: 3. The CDR3 region has the DNA TGTGCCAGCAGTTTGGACAGGACCAATTCACCCCTCCACTTT. This translates into CASSLDRTNSPLHF.

This clonotype was detected a few times. This chain joins TRBV7-3 and TRBJ1-1; D is undetermined. The CDR3 is made up of 14 amino acids. V lost 4 bases and J lost 5, with 14 bases in between. Germline CDR1 SGHTA, CDR2 FQGTGA. CDR3 in amino acids: CASSSTGGSTEAFF. The CDR3 region has the DNA TGTGCCAGCAGCTCGACGGGAGGGTCGACTGAAGCTTTCTTT.

This clonotype has a single count. The rearrangement joins TRBV24-1 to TRBJ2-5, with 8 bases that match TRBD1. CDR1 is KGHDR and CDR2 is SFDVKD in the germline V gene. V was clipped by 5 bases and J by 2 bases; unmatched bases: 3. The CDR3 runs to 14 residues. CDR3 in DNA: TGTGCCACCAGTGCTACAGGGGGTCAAGAGACCCAGTACTTC. This sequence encodes CATSATGGQETQYF.

This rearrangement joins TRBV27 to TRBJ1-5, with no clear D. Per the germline V gene, CDR1 is MNHEY and CDR2 is SMNVEV (reference sequence). V shed 2 bases and J shed 4 bases, with 12 bases lying between them. This CDR3 is 15 amino acids long. The CDR3: CASSLLSVPNQPQHF. The CDR3 DNA sequence: TGTGCCAGCAGTTTACTTTCAGTTCCTAATCAGCCCCAGCATTTT.

In DNA, the CDR3 is TGTGCCACCGGACACAGGGATATTGGCTACACCTTC. This translates into CATGHRDIGYTF. The chain has TRBV24-1 and TRBJ1-2, with D possibly being TRBD1 (6 bases). CDR3 length: 12 amino acids. Germline V CDR1 and CDR2: KGHDR, SFDVKD. V was cut by 9 bases and J by 7 bases, with 14 bases left in between.

The chain is built from TRBV7-3 and TRBJ2-1; 7 positions match TRBD2. The CDR3 sequence is 14 residues long. With 5 bases clipped from V and 8 bases from J, the junction kept 9 bases outside the gene matches. Germline CDR1 and CDR2: SGHTA and FQGTGA. This chain's CDR3 is CASSPPGGRDEQFF. CDR3 coding DNA: TGTGCCAGCAGCCCCCCGGGGGGTCGCGATGAGCAGTTCTTC.

The V gene is TRBV19, the J gene TRBJ1-2; 7 positions agree with TRBD1. V was clipped by 3 bases and J by 4 bases; unmatched bases: 14. This CDR3 has 17 residues. Germline CDR1 is LNHDA and CDR2 is SQIVND (reference sequence). The CDR3 DNA reads as TGTGCCAGTAGTATTATCGGGGTTTCGGACAGGTTCTATGGCTACACCTTC. Its translation is CASSIIGVSDRFYGYTF.

The chain joins TRBV6-1 to TRBJ2-3; D is ambiguous. V lost 4 bases and J lost 6, with 11 bases in between. Germline assignment: CDR1 MNHNS and CDR2 SASEGT. The CDR3 contains 13 residues. This CDR3 is CASSASPGDTQYF. The CDR3 nucleotides are TGTGCCAGCAGTGCGTCGCCCGGGGATACGCAGTATTTT.